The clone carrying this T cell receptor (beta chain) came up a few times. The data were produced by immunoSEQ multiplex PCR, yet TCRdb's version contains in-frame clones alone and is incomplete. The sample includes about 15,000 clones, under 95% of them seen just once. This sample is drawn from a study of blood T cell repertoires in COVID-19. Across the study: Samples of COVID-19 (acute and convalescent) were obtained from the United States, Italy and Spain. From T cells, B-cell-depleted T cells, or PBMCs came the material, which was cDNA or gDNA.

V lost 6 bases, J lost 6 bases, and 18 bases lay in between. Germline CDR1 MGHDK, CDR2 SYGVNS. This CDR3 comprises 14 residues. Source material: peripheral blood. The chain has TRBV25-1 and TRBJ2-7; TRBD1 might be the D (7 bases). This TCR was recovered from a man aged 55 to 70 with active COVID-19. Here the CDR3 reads CASRGQGGPSEQYF. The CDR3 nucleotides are TGTGCCAGCAGAGGGCAGGGGGGACCTTCCGAGCAGTACTTC.